This TCR beta chain is drawn from a study of blood T cell repertoires in COVID-19. As for the study in general: Acute-phase and convalescent COVID-19 samples originated in the United States, Italy and Spain. T cells, B-cell-depleted T cells, or PBMCs supplied cDNA or gDNA.

The protocol was immunoSEQ multiplex PCR, while the TCRdb copy is restricted to in-frame clones and leaves out a portion. The table has 140,000 to 150,000 clones, about nine tenths seen once. The CDR3 extends over 17 amino acids. Losses at the gene ends were 3 bases for V and 3 bases for J; bases not matched to a gene: 6. Germline CDR1 reads KGHSH; CDR2 reads LQKENI. The V gene is TRBV18, the J gene TRBJ2-6; TRBD2 agrees at 9 bases. This sequence was found in a woman aged 45-60 years with acute or convalescent COVID-19. Sequencing was carried out using peripheral blood. CDR3 region: CASSPPSGAVGANVLTF. For the CDR3, the DNA is TGTGCCAGCTCACCGCCTAGCGGGGCGGTTGGGGCCAACGTCCTGACTTTC.